One T cell receptor (beta chain) is described in this entry. The source of the sample is a study of blood T cell repertoires in COVID-19. Turning to the study itself: COVID-19 samples from acute and convalescent phases originated in the United States, Italy and Spain. T cells, B-cell-depleted T cells, or PBMCs provided the cDNA or gDNA that served as material.

Germline V gene data show CDR1 as MDHEN and CDR2 as SYDVKM. V lost 5 bases to trimming and J lost 4 bases; unmatched junction nucleotides: 7. This CDR3 is 15 amino acids long. Original handling: Nucleated cell number was recorded as an estimate derived from reference gene primer amplification. The data were produced by immunoSEQ multiplex PCR, yet TCRdb's version contains in-frame clones alone and is incomplete. The DNA gave D and trimming, while V, J and clone size come from that table. The profile shows fewer than 120,000 clones, 75% to 85% of them singletons. This clonotype originated in a woman aged 55-70 years with acute or convalescent COVID-19. V is TRBV28 and J is TRBJ1-5; 8 bases fit TRBD1. The source material was peripheral blood. The CDR3 nucleotides are TGTGCCAGCAGTCCCGGGACAGGAGTAAATCAGCCCCAGCATTTT. This encodes CASSPGTGVNQPQHF.